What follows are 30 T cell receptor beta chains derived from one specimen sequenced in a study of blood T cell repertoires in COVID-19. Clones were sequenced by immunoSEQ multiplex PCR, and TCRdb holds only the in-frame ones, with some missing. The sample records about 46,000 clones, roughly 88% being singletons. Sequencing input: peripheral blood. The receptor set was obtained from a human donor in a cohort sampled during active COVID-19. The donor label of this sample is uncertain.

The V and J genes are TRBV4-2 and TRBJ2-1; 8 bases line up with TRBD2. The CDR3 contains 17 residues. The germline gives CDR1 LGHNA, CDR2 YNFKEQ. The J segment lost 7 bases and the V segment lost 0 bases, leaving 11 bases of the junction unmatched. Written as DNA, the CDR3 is TGTGCCAGCAGCCAAGATCTCGGGGGGGGGCCTGAAAATGAGCAGTTCTTC. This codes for CASSQDLGGGPENEQFF.

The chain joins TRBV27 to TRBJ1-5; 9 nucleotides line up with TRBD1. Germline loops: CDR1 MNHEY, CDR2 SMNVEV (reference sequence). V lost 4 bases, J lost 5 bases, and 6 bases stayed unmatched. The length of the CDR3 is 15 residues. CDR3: CASSSRDRVDQPQHF. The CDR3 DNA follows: TGTGCCAGCAGTTCCCGGGACAGGGTCGATCAGCCCCAGCATTTT.

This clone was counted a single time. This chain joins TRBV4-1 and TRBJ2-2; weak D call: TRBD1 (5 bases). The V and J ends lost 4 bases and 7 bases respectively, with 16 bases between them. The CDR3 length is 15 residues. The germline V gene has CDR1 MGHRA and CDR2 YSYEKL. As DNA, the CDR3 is TGCGCCAGCAGCCCCCGGACAAGGGATATCGGGGAGCTGTTTTTT. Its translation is CASSPRTRDIGELFF.

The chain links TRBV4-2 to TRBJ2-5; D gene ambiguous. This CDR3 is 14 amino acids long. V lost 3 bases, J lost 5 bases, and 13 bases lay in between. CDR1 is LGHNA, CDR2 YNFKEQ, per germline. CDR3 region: CASSQETPGETQYF. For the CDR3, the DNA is TGTGCCAGCAGCCAGGAGACGCCCGGGGAGACCCAGTACTTC.

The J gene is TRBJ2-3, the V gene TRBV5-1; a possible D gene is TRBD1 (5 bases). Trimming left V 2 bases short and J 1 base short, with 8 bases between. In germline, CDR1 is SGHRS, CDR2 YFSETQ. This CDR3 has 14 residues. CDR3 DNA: TGCGCCAGCAGCTTCAGGGTTGGCACAGATACGCAGTATTTT. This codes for CASSFRVGTDTQYF.

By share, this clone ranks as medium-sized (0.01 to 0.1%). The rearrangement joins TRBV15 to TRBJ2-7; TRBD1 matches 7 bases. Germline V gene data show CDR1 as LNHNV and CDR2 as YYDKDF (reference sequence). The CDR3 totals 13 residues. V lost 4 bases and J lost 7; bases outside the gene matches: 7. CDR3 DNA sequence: TGTGCCACCAGCACCGAGGGGGCAGAAGAGCAGTACTTC. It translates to CATSTEGAEEQYF. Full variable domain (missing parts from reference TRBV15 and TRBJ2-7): DAMVIQNPRYQVTQFGKPVTLSCSQTLNHNVMYWYQQKSSQAPKLLFHYYDKDFNNEADTPDNFQSRRPNTSFCFLDIRSPGLGDTAMYLCATSTEGAEEQYFGPGTRLTVT.

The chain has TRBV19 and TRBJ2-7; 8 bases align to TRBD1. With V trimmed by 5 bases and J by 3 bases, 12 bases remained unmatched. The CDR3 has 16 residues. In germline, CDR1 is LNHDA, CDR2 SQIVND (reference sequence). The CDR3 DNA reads TGTGCCAGTAGTGTCGCACTGGACAGGGCATACTACGAGCAGTACTTC. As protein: CASSVALDRAYYEQYF.

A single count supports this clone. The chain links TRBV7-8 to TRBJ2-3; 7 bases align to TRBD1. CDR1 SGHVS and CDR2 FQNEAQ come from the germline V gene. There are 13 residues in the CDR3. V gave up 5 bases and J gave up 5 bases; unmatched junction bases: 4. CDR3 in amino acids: CASSRGTVDTQYF. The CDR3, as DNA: TGTGCCAGCAGCCGAGGGACAGTAGATACGCAGTATTTT.

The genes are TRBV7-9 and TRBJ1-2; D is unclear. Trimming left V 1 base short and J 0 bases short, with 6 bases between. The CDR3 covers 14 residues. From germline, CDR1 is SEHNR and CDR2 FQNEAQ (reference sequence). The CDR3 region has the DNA TGTGCCAGCAGCTTAGAGGCGGCTAACTATGGCTACACCTTC. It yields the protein CASSLEAANYGYTF.

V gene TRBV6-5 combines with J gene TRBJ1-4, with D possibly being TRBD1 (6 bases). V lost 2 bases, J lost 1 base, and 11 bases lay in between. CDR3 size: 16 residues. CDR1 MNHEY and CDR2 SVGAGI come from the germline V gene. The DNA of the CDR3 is TGTGCCAGCAGTTACGGGCAGGGGATAACTAATGAAAAACTGTTTTTT. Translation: CASSYGQGITNEKLFF.

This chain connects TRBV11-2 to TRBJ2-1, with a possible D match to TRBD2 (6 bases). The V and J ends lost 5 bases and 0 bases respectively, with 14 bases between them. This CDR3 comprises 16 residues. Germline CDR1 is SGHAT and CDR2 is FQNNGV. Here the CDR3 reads CASSARRGSSYNEQFF. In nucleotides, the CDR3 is TGTGCCAGCAGCGCACGGAGGGGAAGCTCCTACAATGAGCAGTTCTTC.

The CDR3 reads CASSFQPGGAGDTQYF. The CDR3 DNA reads TGTGCCAGCAGCTTCCAGCCGGGGGGGGCCGGAGATACGCAGTATTTT. The genes are TRBV7-2 and TRBJ2-3; 8 nucleotides align to TRBD2. The length of the CDR3 is 16 residues. Germline CDR1 SGHTA, CDR2 FQGNSA. The trim removed 3 bases at V and 5 bases at J, leaving 10 bases unmatched.

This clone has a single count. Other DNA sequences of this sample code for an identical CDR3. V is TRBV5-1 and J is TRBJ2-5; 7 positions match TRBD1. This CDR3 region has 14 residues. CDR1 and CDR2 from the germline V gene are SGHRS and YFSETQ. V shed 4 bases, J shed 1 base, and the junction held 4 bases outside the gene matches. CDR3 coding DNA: TGCGCCAGCAGCCCCGGGACAGCCCAAGAGACCCAGTACTTC. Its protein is CASSPGTAQETQYF.

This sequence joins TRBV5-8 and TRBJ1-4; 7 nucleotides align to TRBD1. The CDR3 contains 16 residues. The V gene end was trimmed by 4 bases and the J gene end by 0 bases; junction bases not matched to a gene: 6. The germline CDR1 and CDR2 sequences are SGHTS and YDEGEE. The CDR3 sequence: CASSTGQSTTNEKLFF. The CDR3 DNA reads TGTGCCAGCAGCACGGGACAGTCAACAACTAATGAAAAACTGTTTTTT.

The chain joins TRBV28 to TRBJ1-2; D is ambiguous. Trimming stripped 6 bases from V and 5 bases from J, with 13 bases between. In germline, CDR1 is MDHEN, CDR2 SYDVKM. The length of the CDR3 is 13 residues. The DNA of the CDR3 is TGTGCCAGCAGCTCCGCAGGTGTTTATGGCTACACCTTC. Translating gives CASSSAGVYGYTF.

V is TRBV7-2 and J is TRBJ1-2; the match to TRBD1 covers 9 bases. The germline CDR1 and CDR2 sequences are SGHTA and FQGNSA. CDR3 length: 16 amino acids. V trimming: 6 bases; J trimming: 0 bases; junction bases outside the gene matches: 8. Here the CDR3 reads CASRRDRAASNYGYTF. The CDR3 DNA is TGTGCCAGCAGACGGGACAGGGCCGCTTCTAACTATGGCTACACCTTC.

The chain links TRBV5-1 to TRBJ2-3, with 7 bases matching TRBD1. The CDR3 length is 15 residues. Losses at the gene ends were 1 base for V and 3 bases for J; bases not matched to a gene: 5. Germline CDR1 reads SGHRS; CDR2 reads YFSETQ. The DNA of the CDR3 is TGCGCCAGCAGCTTGATACAGGGGTTAACAGATACGCAGTATTTT. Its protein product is CASSLIQGLTDTQYF.

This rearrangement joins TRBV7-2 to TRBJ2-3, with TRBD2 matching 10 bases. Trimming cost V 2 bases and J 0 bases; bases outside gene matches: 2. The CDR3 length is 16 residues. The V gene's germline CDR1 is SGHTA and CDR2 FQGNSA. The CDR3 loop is CASSLWTSGSTDTQYF. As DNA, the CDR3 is TGTGCCAGCAGCTTATGGACTAGCGGTAGCACAGATACGCAGTATTTT.

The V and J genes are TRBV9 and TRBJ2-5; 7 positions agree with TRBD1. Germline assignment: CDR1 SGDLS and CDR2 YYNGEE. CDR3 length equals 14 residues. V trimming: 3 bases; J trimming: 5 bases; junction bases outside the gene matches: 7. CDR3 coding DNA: TGTGCCAGCAGCGCCGACAGGGTTTGGGAGACCCAGTACTTC. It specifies CASSADRVWETQYF.

CDR3 residues: CASSLIGAQNSPLHF. CDR3 sequence (DNA): TGTGCCAGCAGTTTAATTGGGGCTCAAAATTCACCCCTCCACTTT. The V gene is TRBV27, the J gene TRBJ1-6, with D maybe TRBD1 (5 bases). The V end was cut by 2 bases, the J end by 7 bases, with 12 bases between. The CDR3 is made up of 15 amino acids. Per germline, CDR1 MNHEY and CDR2 SMNVEV (reference sequence).

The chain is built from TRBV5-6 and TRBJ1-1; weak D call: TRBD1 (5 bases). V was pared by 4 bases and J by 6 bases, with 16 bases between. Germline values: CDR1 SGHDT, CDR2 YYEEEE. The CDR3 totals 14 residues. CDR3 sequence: CASSHTNSGSEAFF. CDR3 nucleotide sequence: TGTGCCAGCAGCCATACTAATTCAGGGTCTGAAGCTTTCTTT. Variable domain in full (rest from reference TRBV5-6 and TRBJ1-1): DAGVTQSPTHLIKTRGQQVTLRCSPKSGHDTVSWYQQALGQGPQFIFQYYEEEERQRGNFPDRFSGHQFPNYSSELNVNALLLGDSALYLCASSHTNSGSEAFFGQGTRLTVV.

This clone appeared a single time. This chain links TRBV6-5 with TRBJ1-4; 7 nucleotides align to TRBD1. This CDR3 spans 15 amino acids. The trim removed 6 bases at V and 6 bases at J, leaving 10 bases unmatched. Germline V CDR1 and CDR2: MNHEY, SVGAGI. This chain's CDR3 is CASSLTGSFYEKLFF. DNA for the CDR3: TGTGCCAGCAGCTTGACAGGGAGCTTTTATGAAAAACTGTTTTTT.

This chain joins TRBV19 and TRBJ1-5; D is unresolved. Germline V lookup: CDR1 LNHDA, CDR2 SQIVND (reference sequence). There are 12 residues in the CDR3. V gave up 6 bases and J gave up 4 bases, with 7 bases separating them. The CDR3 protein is CASRPGNQPQHF. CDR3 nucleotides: TGTGCCAGTAGACCCGGGAATCAGCCCCAGCATTTT. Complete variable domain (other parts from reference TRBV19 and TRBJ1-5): DGGITQSPKYLFRKEGQNVTLSCEQNLNHDAMYWYRQDPGQGLRLIYYSQIVNDFQKGDIAEGYSVSREKKESFPLTVTSAQKNPTAFYLCASRPGNQPQHFGDGTRLSIL.

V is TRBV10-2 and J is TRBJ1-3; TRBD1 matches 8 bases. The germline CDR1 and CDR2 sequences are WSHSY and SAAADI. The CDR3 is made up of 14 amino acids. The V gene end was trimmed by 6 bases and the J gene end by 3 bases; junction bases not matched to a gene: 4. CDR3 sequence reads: CASSRGQDGNTIYF. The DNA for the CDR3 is TGCGCCAGCAGCAGGGGGCAGGATGGAAACACCATATATTTT.

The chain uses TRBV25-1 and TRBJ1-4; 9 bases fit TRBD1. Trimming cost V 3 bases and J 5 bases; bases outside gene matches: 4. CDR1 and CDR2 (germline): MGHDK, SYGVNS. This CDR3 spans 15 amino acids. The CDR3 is CASSDPGTGNEKLFF. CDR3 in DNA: TGTGCCAGCAGTGATCCCGGGACAGGGAATGAAAAACTGTTTTTT.

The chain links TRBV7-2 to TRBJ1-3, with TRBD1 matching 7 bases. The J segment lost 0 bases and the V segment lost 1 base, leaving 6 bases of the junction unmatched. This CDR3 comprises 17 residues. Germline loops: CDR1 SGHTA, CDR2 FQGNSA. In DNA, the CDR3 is TGTGCCAGCAGCTTAGTTGGAGGGGACAGCTCTGGAAACACCATATATTTT. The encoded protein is CASSLVGGDSSGNTIYF. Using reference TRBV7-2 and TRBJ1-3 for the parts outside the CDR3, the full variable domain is GAGVSQSPSNKVTEKGKDVELRCDPISGHTALYWYRQSLGQGLEFLIYFQGNSAPDKSGLPSDRFSAERTGGSVSTLTIQRTQQEDSAVYLCASSLVGGDSSGNTIYFGEGSWLTVV.

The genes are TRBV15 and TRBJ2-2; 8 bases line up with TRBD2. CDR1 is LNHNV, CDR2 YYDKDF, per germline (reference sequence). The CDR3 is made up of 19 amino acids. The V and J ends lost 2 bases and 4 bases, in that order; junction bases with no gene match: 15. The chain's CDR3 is CATSRCALAGAPCTGELFF. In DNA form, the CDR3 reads TGTGCCACCAGCAGATGTGCGCTAGCGGGTGCCCCTTGCACCGGGGAGCTGTTTTTT.

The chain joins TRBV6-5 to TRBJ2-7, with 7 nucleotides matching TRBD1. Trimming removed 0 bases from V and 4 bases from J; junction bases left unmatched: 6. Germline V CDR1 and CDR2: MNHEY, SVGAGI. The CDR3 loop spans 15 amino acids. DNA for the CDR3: TGTGCCAGCAGTTACTCAGGCAGGGGGACGTACGAGCAGTACTTC. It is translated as CASSYSGRGTYEQYF.

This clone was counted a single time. This CDR3 is CASSERSHSYEQYF. The CDR3 DNA reads TGTGCCAGCAGTGAAAGGAGCCATTCCTACGAGCAGTACTTC. This chain joins TRBV2 and TRBJ2-7; D is uncertain. V was cut by 2 bases and J by 1 base, with 9 bases left in between. The CDR3 consists of 14 residues. The germline CDR1 and CDR2 sequences are SNHLY and FYNNEI.

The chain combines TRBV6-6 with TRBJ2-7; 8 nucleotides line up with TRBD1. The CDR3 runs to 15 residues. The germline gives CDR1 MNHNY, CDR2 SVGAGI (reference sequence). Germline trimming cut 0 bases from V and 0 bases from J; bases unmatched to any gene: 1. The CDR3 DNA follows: TGTGCCAGCAGTTACTCAGGACAGGGCTCCTACGAGCAGTACTTC. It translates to CASSYSGQGSYEQYF.